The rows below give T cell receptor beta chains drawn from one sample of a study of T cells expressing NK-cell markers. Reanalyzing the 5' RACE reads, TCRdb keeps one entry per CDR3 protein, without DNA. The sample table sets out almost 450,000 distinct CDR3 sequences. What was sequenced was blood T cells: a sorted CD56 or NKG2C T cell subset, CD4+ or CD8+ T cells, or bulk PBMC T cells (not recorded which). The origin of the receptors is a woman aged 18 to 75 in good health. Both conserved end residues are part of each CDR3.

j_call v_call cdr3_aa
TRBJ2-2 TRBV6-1 CASWRGDTGELFF
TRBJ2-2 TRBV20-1 CSAKTDFRGRTGELFF
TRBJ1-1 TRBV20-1 CSVLGVNTEAFF
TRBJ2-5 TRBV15 CATTPPDRGLETQYF
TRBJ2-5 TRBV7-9 CASRKFEETQYF
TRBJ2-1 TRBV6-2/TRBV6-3 CASSWEGIYNEQFF
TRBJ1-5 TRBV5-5 CASSLALINQPQHF
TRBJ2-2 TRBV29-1 CSVGQDAAGELFF
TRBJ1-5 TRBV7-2 CASSLWQDQPQHF
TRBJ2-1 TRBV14 CASSRDSPRDEQFF
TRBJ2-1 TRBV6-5 CASSSPRGRPSSDYNEQFF
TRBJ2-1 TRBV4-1 CASSQRTPGGNEQFF
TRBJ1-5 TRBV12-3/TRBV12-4 CASSLTGDLTQPQHF
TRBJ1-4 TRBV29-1 CSVAGSATNEKLFF
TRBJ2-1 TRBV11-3 CASSLASRGRFF
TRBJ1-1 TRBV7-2 CASSSHLGGGPEAFF
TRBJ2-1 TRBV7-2 CASSFWKDRLYNEQFF
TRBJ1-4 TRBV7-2 CASSSGTGTNEKLFF
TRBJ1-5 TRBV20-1 CSAPRTGGNQPQHF
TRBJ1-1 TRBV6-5 CASSYSRQLEAFF
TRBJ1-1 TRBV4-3 CASSQLTGEYAEAFF
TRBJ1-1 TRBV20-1 CSARRDSRGTEAFF
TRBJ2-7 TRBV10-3 CAISEPRDTSYEQYF
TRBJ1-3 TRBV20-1 CSARVPGGNTIYF
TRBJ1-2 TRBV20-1 CSARDRKGGYGYTF
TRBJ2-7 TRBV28 CASRAGTGSYEQYF
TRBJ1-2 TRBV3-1 CASSPRTVNYGYTF
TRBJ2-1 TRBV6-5 CASSYSTRTVEQFF
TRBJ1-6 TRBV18 CASLLDRTPGSPLHF
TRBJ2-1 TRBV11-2 CASRPEEGLAGVGEQFF
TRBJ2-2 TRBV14 CASAGQNTGELFF
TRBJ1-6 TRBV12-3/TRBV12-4 CASSLVEGNSPLHF
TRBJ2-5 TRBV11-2 CASSLGGPIETQYF
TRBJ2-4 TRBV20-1 CSASSPQSSSGNIQYF
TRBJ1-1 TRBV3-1 CASTRPGFGTEAFF
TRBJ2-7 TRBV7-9 CASSYQGATEQYF
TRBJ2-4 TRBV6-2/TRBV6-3 CASSYVRGRENIQYF
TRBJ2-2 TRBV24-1 CATSTPNTGELFF
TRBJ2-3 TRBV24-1 CATSDPTPRGSDTQYF
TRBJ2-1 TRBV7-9 CASSLGMRIEQFF
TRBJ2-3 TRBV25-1 CASSEFKGISTDTQYF
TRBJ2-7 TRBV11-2 CASSWGGQTYEQYF
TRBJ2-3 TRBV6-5 CASSYQRLTDTQYF
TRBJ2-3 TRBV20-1 CSATRGTDTQNF
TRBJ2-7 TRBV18 CASSPLELAGVGVEQYF
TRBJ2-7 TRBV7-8 CASSFGVAGGPSEQYF
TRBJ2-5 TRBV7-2 CASSPRTSQETQYF
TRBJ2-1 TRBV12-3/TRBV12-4 CASSSEASSYNEQFF
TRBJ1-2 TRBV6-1 CASSGGQLNYGYTF
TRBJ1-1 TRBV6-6 CASSNTGDTEAFF
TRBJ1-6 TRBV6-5 CASSYGTANSPLHF
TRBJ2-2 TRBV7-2 CASSLDYLNTGELFF
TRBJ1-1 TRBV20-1 CSASPGGTEAFF
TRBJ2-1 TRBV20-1 CSALKRGPNEQFF
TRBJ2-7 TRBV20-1 CSARGYPGQGRVEQYF
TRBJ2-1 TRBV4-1 CASSQDGAGFLGEQFF
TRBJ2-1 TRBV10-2 CASSEGTASYNEQFF
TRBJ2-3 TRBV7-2 CASRLSGGITDTQYF